This T cell receptor beta chain was sequenced in a study of blood T cell repertoires in COVID-19. Across the whole study: In each case, the material was cDNA or gDNA derived from T cells, B-cell-depleted T cells, or PBMCs.

Authors' methods: Amplification of reference gene primers was used by the study to estimate nucleated cell counts. Using immunoSEQ multiplex PCR, the repertoire was profiled, and TCRdb retains in-frame clones only, with some absent. V, J and clone size were drawn from that table, and D and trimming were deduced from the DNA. The table has some 150,000 clones, 80% to 90% seen once. The TCR originated in a woman in her sixties with active COVID-19. The sequencing input was peripheral blood.

The CDR3 coding sequence is TGTGCCAGCAGCTTCAGCGGGAGCCGTTACGAGCAGTACTTC. It codes for CASSFSGSRYEQYF. The genes are TRBV7-2 and TRBJ2-7; 8 bases are a match to TRBD2. Germline assignment: CDR1 SGHTA and CDR2 FQGNSA. This CDR3 is built from 14 residues. V gave up 3 bases and J gave up 4 bases; unmatched junction bases: 5.